The source of this TCR beta chain is a study of cytomegalovirus exposure and HLA in healthy donors (dated by TCRdb to 2016 to 2017). For the wider study: In an earlier analysis of around 540 of the donors, 250 to 350 Gb of sequence data and 120 million or so unique TCR beta sequences from about 179 million T cells were reported. Several DR-DQ haplotypes were treated as single units for association and clustering because of strong linkage in the cohort. To predict cytomegalovirus infection status, the study brought together high-throughput TCR immunosequencing, statistical association of individual TCRs with disease status, and machine learning. The study aimed to test whether signatures of past pathogen exposure could be identified by cataloging public T cell receptors. On average, over 200,000 unique TCR beta nucleotide sequences were sequenced per donor among more than 350 genotyped donors of the cohort, with roughly 18% of those sequences being non-productive. The study used immunosequencing to profile the T cell repertoires of hundreds of subjects and linked those repertoires to cytomegalovirus serostatus. Among the roughly 400 genotyped donors, about 83% belonged to the genetic ancestry cluster associated with self-reported Caucasian donors. A later analysis re-examined previously published TCR beta repertoires from several hundred donors and added high-resolution HLA genotyping to investigate patterns of TCR occurrence. Class I and class II HLA loci were covered by the typing at four-digit resolution. Rather than drawing on any new phenotypic data, the later analysis identified candidate immune exposures from TCR beta sequences and the way those sequences occurred across donors. An early release covering 550 to 700 HLA-typed donors comprised about 290 gigabases of sequencing data and around 80 million unique TCR sequences. Donor age, sex, ethnicity and CMV serostatus were compiled together with the repertoire data. A separate validation cohort of 100 to 150 different subjects was used in addition to the 666-subject first cohort. Typing coverage varied by locus: roughly 629-640 donors for A, B, C, DRB1 and DQB1; around 560 for DQA1; 600 to 610 for DPA1; approximately 470 for DPB1. In a later genetic analysis, genome-wide SNP genotypes for about 55% of the roughly 700 donors were used, and that subset was treated as a discovery cohort. An earlier analysis of nearly 600 of the donors applied high-throughput TCR beta sequencing to assess whether each TCR beta V gene segment acted as functional or pseudogenic. Every repertoire in the discovery cohort had been generated on one and the same sequencing platform.

In the germline V gene, CDR1 corresponds to MNHEY and CDR2 to SVGAGI. Taken from cysteine to phenylalanine, the CDR3 has 13 residues. The sequence is cut down to CDR3 DNA, 39 bases in frame from base 1. V loses 1 base of germline sequence and J loses 5 bases, and the interval between the two ends is 8 bases. The cohort was made up of 500 to 850 healthy bone marrow donors. At the time of sampling, all cohort members were nominally healthy, though unrecorded immune exposures were likely present. The donor was CMV seronegative and belonged to the group of 350 or so seronegative cohort members. A peripheral blood sample was provided by each donor, and peripheral blood mononuclear cells were used for TCR beta sequencing. The Qiagen DNeasy Blood Extraction Kit was used to extract genomic DNA from the blood cell samples. The library was generated by the immunoSEQ multiplex PCR assay. A mixture of 60 forward primers for TCR Vbeta segments and 13 reverse primers for TCR Jbeta segments was used in the multiplex PCR. Amplification of the CDR3 region of rearranged TCR beta genes was performed with a multiplex PCR assay on genomic DNA. On the Illumina HiSeq System, the amplified TCR beta libraries were sequenced as 87-base-pair reads. As for how the authors treated the data: Across the 670 or so repertoires, a later analysis counted 78 million or so unique TCR beta chains, some 11 million of which were shared by at least two donors. Raw reads were error-corrected and collapsed into unique sequences with a nearest-neighbor algorithm that merged closely related sequences to remove PCR and sequencing errors. Alignment of CDR3 sequences to IMGT reference sequences was used to assign V, D and J gene segments. For a sequence to be retained, at least a six-nucleotide match to both a V gene segment and a J gene segment was required. Rearrangements were called productive when the CDR3 lacked stop codons and stayed in frame with V and J; all others were non-productive. CDR3 was defined according to IMGT convention as the region running from the second conserved V-encoded cysteine to the conserved J-encoded phenylalanine. The earlier analysis of roughly 590 of the donors excluded sequences that lacked an unambiguous match to a single V gene segment. In an earlier analysis of 587 of the donors, V segments were called functional above 56.7% productive rearrangements and were called segregating when the between-donor standard deviation exceeded 5%. A statistical classification framework was built for diagnosing cytomegalovirus status from the catalog of TCR beta chain sequences. In a later analysis, V and J genes were assigned by comparing TCR nucleotide sequences against IMGT/GENE-DB human TR gene sequences. In a later analysis, CDR3 sequences and most-parsimonious VDJ recombination scenarios were assigned using the TCRdist pipeline. In a later analysis, every TCR beta chain was defined by the combination of its CDR3 amino acid sequence and its V-gene family, and reads without a unique V-gene family were dropped. As a way to deal with suspected cross-contamination and a sequencing artifact, a later analysis dropped hundreds of nucleotide sequences that were highly shared and had low generation probability. A later analysis calculated a clonal expansion index for each public chain from normalized within-repertoire ranks of inferred template counts. A later analysis computed generation probabilities with a VDJ recombination model fitted to out-of-frame rearrangements, and checked the results against IGoR. In a later analysis, hypergeometric tests were used to score TCR-TCR, TCR-HLA and TCR-CMV co-occurrence, with a repertoire-size bias correction applied to TCR pairs. A later analysis estimated false discovery rates by permuting HLA or CMV assignments 20 times. A later analysis grouped co-occurring TCRs with DBSCAN, adding TCRdist sequence similarity when clustering within HLA-allele-positive subsets. Co-occurrence clustering excluded repertoires with fewer than 30,000 or more than 120,000 public chains, plus five with anomalous nucleotide sharing. TCRdb took this table from immuneACCESS and kept in-frame rearrangements with V and J called. Such tables lack part of the clones; where checked against another copy, unresolved V genes explain under half of the gap, and the rest is unexplained. V and J calls and clone size are copied from that table; D and trimming were computed from the DNA. For this sample the table gives fewer than 120,000 clones, of which approximately 84% were detected only once. The ten top clones hold about 1.7% of the sample.

Note on this clone: Which antigen it targets is not known. Base qualities were left out, and no much larger clone turns up one base away.

Results the study describes overall, beyond this receptor: A cluster of highly shared sequence variants was judged likely to be a technical artifact of the sequencing pipeline. In a later genetic analysis, fewer N-insertions in productive TCRs were reported among donors in an Asian-associated ancestry cluster than the approximately 670-donor mean. In this cohort, only TCR beta chains were sequenced, and detectable features were limited by the absence of alpha or paired-chain data. In a later analysis, over 15,000 TCR beta sequences were associated with specific HLA alleles at a false discovery rate of 0.05. An association between a missense DCLRE1C variant and V-gene and J-gene trimming of TCR beta chains was found in a later genetic analysis and replicated in an independent cohort. In a later analysis, the rate of TCR association differed among HLA loci, with DRB1 alleles having the most associated TCRs and HLA-C alleles having the fewest. Compared with equally common non-associated chains, HLA-associated TCR beta chains in a later analysis were more clonally expanded and had lower generation probabilities. In vitro tests confirmed that a few of the cytomegalovirus-associated TCR beta chains recognize cytomegalovirus antigens. The study gave a list of around 170 TCR beta chains associated with cytomegalovirus. CMV serostatus was the only immune exposure information available for the cohort. A further reported finding was that TCR beta sequences accurately predicted the HLA-A and HLA-B alleles for most subjects in the first cohort. Sequencing depth was assumed to be roughly uniform across donors in the presence/absence analyses, though that assumption may not hold. The authors suggested that the approach could potentially be generalized to other disease states and immunological phenotypes. In a later analysis, most CMV-associated TCR beta chains were found to appear HLA-restricted, with HLA associations seemingly driven largely by CMV exposure. When HLA alleles, especially DR and DQ, strongly co-occurred, attributing TCR associations to individual alleles was difficult. Correlated functional status among segregating V segments might be attributable to linkage disequilibrium, but an unknown experimental factor could not be ruled out. Because counts were too low, around 18 rarely observed V segments, including chromosome 9 orphons, were left out of the earlier analysis of roughly 600 of the donors. While some public TCRs were present in many individuals, most TCR sequences turned up only very rarely across donors. A later analysis reported that several top co-occurrence clusters appeared linked to parvovirus B19, influenza, CMV and Epstein-Barr virus. The classifier was reported to diagnose cytomegalovirus status with high specificity and sensitivity in both the original and validation cohorts. Some IMGT-functional V segments, including TRBV6-2 and TRBV6-3, could not be distinguished by the 87-base-pair reads and were therefore excluded. An earlier analysis of approximately 530 of the donors showed that most TCR beta V segments appeared in productive rearrangements either about 90% or about 30% of the time, which broadly matched IMGT annotations. Because HLA typing was missing for some donors at each locus, association tests included only the typed subset.

This receptor was taken from a man aged 40-50 years in good health and CMV-seronegative. Sequenced sample: PBMCs. The receptor chain draws on TRBV6-5 and TRBJ1-1; TRBD1 is a possible D gene, resting on 5 matching bases. The nucleotides are TGTGCCAGCAGTTACTTACGGGGGACTGAAGCTTTCTTT. Its translation is CASSYLRGTEAFF.